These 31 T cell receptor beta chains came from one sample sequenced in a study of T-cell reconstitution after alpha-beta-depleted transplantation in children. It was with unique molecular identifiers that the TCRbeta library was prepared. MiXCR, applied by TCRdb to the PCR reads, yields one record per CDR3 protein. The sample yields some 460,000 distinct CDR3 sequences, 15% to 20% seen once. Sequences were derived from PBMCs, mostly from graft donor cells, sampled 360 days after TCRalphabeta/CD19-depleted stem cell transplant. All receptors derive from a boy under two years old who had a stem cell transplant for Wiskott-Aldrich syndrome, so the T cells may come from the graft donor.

The CDR3 bases are TGCGCCAGCAGCCAAGTTCATTTGCACAATGAGCAGTTCTTC. Its translation is CASSQVHLHNEQFF. The chain combines TRBV4-3 with TRBJ2-1; unclear D gene. Per germline, CDR1 LGHNA and CDR2 YSLEER. V gave up 1 base and J gave up 5 bases, with 9 bases separating them. The CDR3 is 14 amino acids.

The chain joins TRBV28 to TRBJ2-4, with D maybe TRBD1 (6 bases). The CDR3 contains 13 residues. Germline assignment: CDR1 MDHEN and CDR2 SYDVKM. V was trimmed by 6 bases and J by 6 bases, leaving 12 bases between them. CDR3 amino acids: CASSQLQGNIQYF. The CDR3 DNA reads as TGTGCCAGCAGCCAATTACAGGGAAACATTCAGTACTTC.

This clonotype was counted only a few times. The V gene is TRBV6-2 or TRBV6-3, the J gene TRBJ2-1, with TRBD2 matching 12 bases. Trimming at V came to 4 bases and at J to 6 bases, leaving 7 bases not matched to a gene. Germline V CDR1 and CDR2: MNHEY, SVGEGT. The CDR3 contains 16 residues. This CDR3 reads CASSSLGLAGLNEQFF. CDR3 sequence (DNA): TGTGCCAGCAGTTCCCTAGGACTAGCGGGGCTCAATGAGCAGTTCTTC.

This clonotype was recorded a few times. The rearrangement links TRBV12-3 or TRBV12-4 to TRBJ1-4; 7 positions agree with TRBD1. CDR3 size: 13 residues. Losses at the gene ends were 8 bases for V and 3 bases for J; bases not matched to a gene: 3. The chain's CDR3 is CASHRGANEKLFF. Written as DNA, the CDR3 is TGTGCCAGCCACAGGGGAGCTAATGAAAAACTGTTTTTT.

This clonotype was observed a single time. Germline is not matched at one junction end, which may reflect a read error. The CDR3 is CASGLKGKGSYEQYF. The CDR3 bases are TGTGCCAGCGGCTTAAAAGGAAAAGGGTCCTACGAGCAGTACTTC. The gene calls are TRBV13 and TRBJ2-7; D gene uncertain. Germline CDR1 PRHDT, CDR2 FYEKMQ (reference sequence). The CDR3 is 15 residues long.

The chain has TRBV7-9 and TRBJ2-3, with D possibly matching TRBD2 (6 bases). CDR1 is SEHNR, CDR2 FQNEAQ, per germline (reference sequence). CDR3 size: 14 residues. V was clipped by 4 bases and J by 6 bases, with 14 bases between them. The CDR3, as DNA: TGTGCCAGCAGCTCCGGGACTTACGAGGATACGCAGTATTTT. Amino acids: CASSSGTYEDTQYF.

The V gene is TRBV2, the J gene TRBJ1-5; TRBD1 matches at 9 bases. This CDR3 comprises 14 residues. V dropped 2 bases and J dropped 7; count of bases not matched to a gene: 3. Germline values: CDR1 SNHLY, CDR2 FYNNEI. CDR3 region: CASSEWDRAQPQHF. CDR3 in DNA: TGTGCCAGCAGTGAATGGGACAGGGCGCAGCCCCAGCATTTT.

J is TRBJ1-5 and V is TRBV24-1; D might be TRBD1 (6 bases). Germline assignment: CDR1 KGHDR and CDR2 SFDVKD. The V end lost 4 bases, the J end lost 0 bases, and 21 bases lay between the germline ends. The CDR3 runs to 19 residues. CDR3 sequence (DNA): TGTGCCACCAGTGAACCAACCGGGACAAAGGGGAATAGCAATCAGCCCCAGCATTTT. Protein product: CATSEPTGTKGNSNQPQHF.

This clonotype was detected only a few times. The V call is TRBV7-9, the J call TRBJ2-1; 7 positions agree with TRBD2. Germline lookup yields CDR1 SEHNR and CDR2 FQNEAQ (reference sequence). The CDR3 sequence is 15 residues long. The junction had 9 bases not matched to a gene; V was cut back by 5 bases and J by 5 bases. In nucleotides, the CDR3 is TGTGCCAGCAGCCCACGGGGACTACCAGACAATGAGCAGTTCTTC. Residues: CASSPRGLPDNEQFF.

CDR3 loop: CASSITGFAEAFF. The CDR3 bases are TGTGCCAGCAGCATAACAGGATTTGCTGAAGCTTTCTTT. The chain joins TRBV5-5 to TRBJ1-1, with D perhaps matching TRBD1 (5 bases). Germline V gives CDR1 SGHKS, CDR2 YYEKEE (reference sequence). The CDR3 is 13 amino acids. Trimming removed 4 bases at V and 6 bases at J, with 13 bases between.

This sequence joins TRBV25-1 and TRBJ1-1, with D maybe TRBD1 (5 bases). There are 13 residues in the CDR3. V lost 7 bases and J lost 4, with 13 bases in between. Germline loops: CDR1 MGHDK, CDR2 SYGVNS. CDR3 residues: CASKLGVGTEAFF. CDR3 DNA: TGTGCCAGCAAATTGGGGGTAGGCACTGAAGCTTTCTTT.

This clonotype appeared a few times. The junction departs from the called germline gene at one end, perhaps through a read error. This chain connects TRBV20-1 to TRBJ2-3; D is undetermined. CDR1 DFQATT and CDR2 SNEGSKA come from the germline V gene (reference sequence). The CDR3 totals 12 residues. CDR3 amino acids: CSASTRTNTQYF. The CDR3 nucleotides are TGCAGTGCTAGTACCCGCACAAATACGCAGTATTTT.

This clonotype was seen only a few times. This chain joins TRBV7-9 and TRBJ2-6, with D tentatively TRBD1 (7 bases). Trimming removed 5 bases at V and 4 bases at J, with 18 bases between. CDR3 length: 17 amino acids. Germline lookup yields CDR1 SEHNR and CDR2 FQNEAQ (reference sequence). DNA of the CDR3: TGTGCCAGCAGCCGATCGTGGAGGGGGCGCGGGGCCAACGTCCTGACTTTC. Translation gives CASSRSWRGRGANVLTF. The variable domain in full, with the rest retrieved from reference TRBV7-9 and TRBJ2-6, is DTGVSQNPRHKITKRGQNVTFRCDPISEHNRLYWYRQTLGQGPEFLTYFQNEAQLEKSRLLSDRFSAERPKGSFSTLEIQRTEQGDSAMYLCASSRSWRGRGANVLTFGAGSRLTVL.

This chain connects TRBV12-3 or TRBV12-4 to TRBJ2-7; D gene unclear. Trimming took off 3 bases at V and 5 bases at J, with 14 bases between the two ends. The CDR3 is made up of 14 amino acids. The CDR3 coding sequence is TGTGCCAGCAGTTTTTCGACGGTCTTCAACGAGCAGTACTTC. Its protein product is CASSFSTVFNEQYF.

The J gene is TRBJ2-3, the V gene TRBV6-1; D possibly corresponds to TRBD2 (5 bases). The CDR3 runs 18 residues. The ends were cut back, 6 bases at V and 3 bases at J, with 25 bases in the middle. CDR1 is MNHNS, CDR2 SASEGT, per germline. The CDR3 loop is CASRALLVRSAPTDTQYF. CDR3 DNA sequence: TGTGCCAGCAGGGCCCTACTAGTCCGGTCGGCGCCAACAGATACGCAGTATTTT.

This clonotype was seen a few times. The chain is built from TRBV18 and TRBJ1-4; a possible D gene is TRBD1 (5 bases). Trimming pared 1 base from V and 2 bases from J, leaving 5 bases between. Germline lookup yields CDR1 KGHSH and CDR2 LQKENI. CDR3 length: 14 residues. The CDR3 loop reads CASSPQGTNEKLFF. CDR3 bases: TGTGCCAGCTCACCACAGGGGACTAATGAAAAACTGTTTTTT.

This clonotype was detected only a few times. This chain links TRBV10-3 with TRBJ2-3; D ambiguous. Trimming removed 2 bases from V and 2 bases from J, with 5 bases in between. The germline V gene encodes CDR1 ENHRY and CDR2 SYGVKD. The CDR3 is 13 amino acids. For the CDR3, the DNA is TGTGCCATCAGTGAGCAGAACACAGATACGCAGTATTTT. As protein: CAISEQNTDTQYF.

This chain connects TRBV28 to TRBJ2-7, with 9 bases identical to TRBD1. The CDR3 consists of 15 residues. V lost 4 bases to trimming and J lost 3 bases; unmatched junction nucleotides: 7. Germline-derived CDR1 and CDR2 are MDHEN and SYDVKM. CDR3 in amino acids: CASSSNRDRVYEQYF. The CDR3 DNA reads TGTGCCAGCAGTTCGAACCGGGACAGGGTCTACGAGCAGTACTTC.

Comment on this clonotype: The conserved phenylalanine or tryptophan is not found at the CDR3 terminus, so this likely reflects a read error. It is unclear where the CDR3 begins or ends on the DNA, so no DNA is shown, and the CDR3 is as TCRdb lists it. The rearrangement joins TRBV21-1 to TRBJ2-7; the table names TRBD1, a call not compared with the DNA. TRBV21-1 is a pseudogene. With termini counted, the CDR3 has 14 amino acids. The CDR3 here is CASSKAPWAGVGKI.

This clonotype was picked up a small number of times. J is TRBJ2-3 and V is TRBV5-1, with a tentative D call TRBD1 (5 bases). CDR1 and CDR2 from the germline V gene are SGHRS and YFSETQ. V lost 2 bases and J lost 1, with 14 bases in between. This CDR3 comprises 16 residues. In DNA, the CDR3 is TGCGCCAGCAGCTTAGGGGCCAACTCTCGCACAGATACGCAGTATTTT. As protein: CASSLGANSRTDTQYF.

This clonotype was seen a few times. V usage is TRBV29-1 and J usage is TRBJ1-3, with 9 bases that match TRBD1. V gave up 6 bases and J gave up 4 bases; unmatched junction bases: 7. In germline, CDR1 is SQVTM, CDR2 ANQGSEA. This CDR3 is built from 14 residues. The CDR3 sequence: CSVLGQGWGNTIYF. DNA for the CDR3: TGCAGCGTGCTGGGACAGGGCTGGGGAAACACCATATATTTT.

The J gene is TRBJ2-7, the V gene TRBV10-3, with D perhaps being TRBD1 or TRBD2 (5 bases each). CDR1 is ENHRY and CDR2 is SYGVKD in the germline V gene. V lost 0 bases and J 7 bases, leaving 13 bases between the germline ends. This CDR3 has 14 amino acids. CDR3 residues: CAISESGEWTEQYF. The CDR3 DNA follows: TGTGCCATCAGTGAGTCAGGGGAGTGGACAGAGCAGTACTTC.

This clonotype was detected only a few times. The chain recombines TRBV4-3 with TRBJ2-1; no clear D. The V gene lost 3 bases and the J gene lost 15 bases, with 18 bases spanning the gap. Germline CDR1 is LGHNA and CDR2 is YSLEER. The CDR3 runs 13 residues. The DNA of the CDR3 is TGCGCCAGCAGCCAGCTTTCGGTCGGGCTGTTGTTCTTC. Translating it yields CASSQLSVGLLFF.

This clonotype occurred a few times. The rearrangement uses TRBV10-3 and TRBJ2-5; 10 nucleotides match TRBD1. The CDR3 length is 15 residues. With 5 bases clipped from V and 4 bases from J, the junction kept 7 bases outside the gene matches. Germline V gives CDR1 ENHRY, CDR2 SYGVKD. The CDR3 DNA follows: TGTGCCATCAGTCCCGACAGGGGGCTAGGAGAGACCCAGTACTTC. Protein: CAISPDRGLGETQYF.

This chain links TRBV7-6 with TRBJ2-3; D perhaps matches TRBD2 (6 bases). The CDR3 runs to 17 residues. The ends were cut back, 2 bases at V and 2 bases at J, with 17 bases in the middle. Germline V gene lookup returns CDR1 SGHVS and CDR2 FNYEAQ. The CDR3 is CASSLLSLEGATDTQYF. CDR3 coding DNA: TGTGCCAGCAGCTTATTATCTCTGGAGGGAGCCACAGATACGCAGTATTTT.

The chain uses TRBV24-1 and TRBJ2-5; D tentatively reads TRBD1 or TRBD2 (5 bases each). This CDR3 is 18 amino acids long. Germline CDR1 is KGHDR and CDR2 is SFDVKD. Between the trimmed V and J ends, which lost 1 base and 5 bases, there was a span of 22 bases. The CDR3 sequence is CATSDFKALGTSRETQYF. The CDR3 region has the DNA TGTGCCACCAGTGATTTTAAGGCTTTGGGGACGTCGAGGGAGACCCAGTACTTC.

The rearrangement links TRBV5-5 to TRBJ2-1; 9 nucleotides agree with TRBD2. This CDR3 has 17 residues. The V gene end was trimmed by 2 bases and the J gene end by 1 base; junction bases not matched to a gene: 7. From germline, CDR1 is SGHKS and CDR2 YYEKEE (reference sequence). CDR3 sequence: CASSFLRGGVSYNEQFF. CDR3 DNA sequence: TGTGCCAGCAGCTTCTTGCGCGGGGGGGTGTCCTACAATGAGCAGTTCTTC.

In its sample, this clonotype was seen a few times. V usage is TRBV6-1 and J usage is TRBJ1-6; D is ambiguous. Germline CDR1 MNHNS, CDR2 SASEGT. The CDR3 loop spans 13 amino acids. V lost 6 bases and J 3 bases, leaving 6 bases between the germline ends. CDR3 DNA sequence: TGTGCCAGCAGGGCTATCTATAATTCACCCCTCCACTTT. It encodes CASRAIYNSPLHF.

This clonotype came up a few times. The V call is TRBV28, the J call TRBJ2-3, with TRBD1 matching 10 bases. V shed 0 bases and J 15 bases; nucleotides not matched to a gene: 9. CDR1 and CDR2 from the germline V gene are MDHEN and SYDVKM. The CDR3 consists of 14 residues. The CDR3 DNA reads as TGTGCCAGCAGTTTATGGGGGGACAGGGGCGGTGCCTATTTT. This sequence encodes CASSLWGDRGGAYF. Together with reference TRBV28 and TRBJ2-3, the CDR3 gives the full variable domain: DVKVTQSSRYLVKRTGEKVFLECVQDMDHENMFWYRQDPGLGLRLIYFSYDVKMKEKGDIPEGYSVSREKKERFSLILESASTNQTSMYLCASSLWGDRGGAYFGPGTRLTVL.

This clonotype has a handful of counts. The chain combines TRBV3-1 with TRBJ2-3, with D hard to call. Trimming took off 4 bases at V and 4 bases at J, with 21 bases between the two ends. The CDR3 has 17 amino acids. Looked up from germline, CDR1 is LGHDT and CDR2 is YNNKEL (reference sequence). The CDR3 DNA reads TGTGCCAGCAGCCCACGGACGAAAGCCATCTATTCAGATACGCAGTATTTT. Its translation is CASSPRTKAIYSDTQYF.

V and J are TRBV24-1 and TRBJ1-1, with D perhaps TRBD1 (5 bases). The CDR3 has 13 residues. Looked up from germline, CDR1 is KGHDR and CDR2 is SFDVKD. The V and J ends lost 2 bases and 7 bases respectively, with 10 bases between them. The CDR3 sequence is CATSDYWGVEAFF. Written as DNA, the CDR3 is TGTGCCACCAGTGATTACTGGGGGGTTGAAGCTTTCTTT.